What follows are 31 T cell receptor beta chains derived from one specimen sequenced in a study of blood T cells in healthy people across ages. A J-beta primer mix and a sample-barcoded 5' primer were used in a second PCR of roughly 6 to 11 cycles. Using its own MiXCR run on the 5' RACE reads, TCRdb lists one record per CDR3 protein. The table lists 700,000 to 900,000 distinct CDR3 sequences, roughly 26% of them singletons. The same data also contributed to another study, on T cells of mothers and their children.

Sequencing used blood. These receptors originate from a boy younger than 18 in good health.

This clonotype appeared a few times. The chain joins TRBV15 to TRBJ2-5; 9 bases map to TRBD2. Germline lookup yields CDR1 LNHNV and CDR2 YYDKDF (reference sequence). CDR3 length: 14 amino acids. With 3 bases clipped from V and 5 bases from J, the junction kept 4 bases outside the gene matches. The CDR3 DNA sequence: TGTGCCACCAGCAGCCGGCGGGGGGGCGAGACCCAGTACTTC. Translated, it gives CATSSRRGGETQYF.

The chain links TRBV7-9 to TRBJ1-4; D is perhaps TRBD1 (5 bases). The V gene's germline CDR1 is SEHNR and CDR2 FQNEAQ (reference sequence). This CDR3 is built from 15 residues. Trimming removed 2 bases at V and 7 bases at J, with 14 bases between. As DNA, the CDR3 is TGTGCCAGCAGCTTACCCAGGGAGATGCTTGAAAAACTGTTTTTT. It is translated as CASSLPREMLEKLFF. Supplemented by reference TRBV7-9 and TRBJ1-4, the full variable domain reads DTGVSQNPRHKITKRGQNVTFRCDPISEHNRLYWYRQTLGQGPEFLTYFQNEAQLEKSRLLSDRFSAERPKGSFSTLEIQRTEQGDSAMYLCASSLPREMLEKLFFGSGTQLSVL.

This chain connects TRBV10-3 to TRBJ2-1, with D possibly TRBD1 on 6 matching bases. The V end lost 6 bases, the J end lost 1 base, and 19 bases lay between the germline ends. Germline V gene data show CDR1 as ENHRY and CDR2 as SYGVKD. The CDR3 is 17 amino acids. CDR3 coding DNA: TGTGCCATCAGCCGGGACATATTATCCTCATCCTACAATGAGCAGTTCTTC. This encodes CAISRDILSSSYNEQFF.

This clonotype appeared a few times. The chain links TRBV20-1 to TRBJ2-5; D is possibly TRBD1 (6 bases). With 2 bases removed from V and 5 bases from J, the gap between germline ends came to 12 bases. The CDR3 is 13 residues long. Germline values: CDR1 DFQATT, CDR2 SNEGSKA (reference sequence). CDR3 amino acids: CSARQGNRETQYF. For the CDR3, the DNA is TGCAGTGCTAGACAGGGGAATCGGGAGACCCAGTACTTC.

This clonotype was detected a few times. The genes are TRBV12-3 or TRBV12-4 and TRBJ2-5, with D unresolved. V was shortened by 3 bases and J by 11 bases, with 16 bases between the two germline ends. The CDR3 covers 13 residues. CDR3 nucleotide sequence: TGTGCCAGCAGTTTTAGAGAGCCTCGAGAGCAGTACTTC. As protein: CASSFREPREQYF.

The chain uses TRBV29-1 and TRBJ1-3, with a weak D call TRBD1 (6 bases). V lost 6 bases to trimming and J lost 0 bases, with 15 bases between them. CDR1 and CDR2 (germline): SQVTM, ANQGSEA. This CDR3 contains 15 residues. CDR3 protein: CSVAGGPNSGNTIYF. CDR3 sequence (DNA): TGCAGCGTCGCCGGGGGGCCGAACTCTGGAAACACCATATATTTT.

This clonotype was observed a few times. The chain carries TRBV2 and TRBJ2-4, with a tentative D call TRBD2 (6 bases). The CDR3 consists of 18 residues. Trimming left V 6 bases short and J 0 bases short, with 21 bases between. The V gene's germline CDR1 is SNHLY and CDR2 FYNNEI. CDR3: CASSGGLGGDLAKNIQYF. CDR3 DNA: TGTGCCAGCAGCGGGGGTTTGGGCGGGGATCTAGCCAAAAACATTCAGTACTTC.

CDR3 sequence: CSARAGSGNEQFF. The DNA of the CDR3 is TGCAGTGCTAGAGCCGGCTCAGGAAATGAGCAGTTCTTC. The genes are TRBV20-1 and TRBJ2-1; unclear D gene. Per germline, CDR1 DFQATT and CDR2 SNEGSKA (reference sequence). Trimming pared 1 base from V and 7 bases from J, leaving 11 bases between. The CDR3 runs 13 residues.

The chain has TRBV5-1 and TRBJ2-2; TRBD1 aligns across 12 bases. Germline CDR1 SGHRS, CDR2 YFSETQ. The V segment lost 1 base and the J segment 4 bases; nucleotides outside the gene matches: 2. The CDR3 length is 16 residues. CDR3 amino acids: CASSLTGQGATGELFF. The CDR3 region has the DNA TGCGCCAGCAGCTTGACGGGACAGGGGGCCACCGGGGAGCTGTTTTTT.

V is TRBV14 and J is TRBJ1-6, with 8 nucleotides matching TRBD1. The CDR3 contains 15 residues. The V segment lost 4 bases and the J segment 14 bases; nucleotides outside the gene matches: 13. Germline V CDR1 and CDR2: SGHDN, FVKESK. The CDR3 DNA reads TGTGCCAGCAGCCCGAGGGACAGGAAAATATTAACCCTCCACTTT. It encodes CASSPRDRKILTLHF.

The chain has TRBV24-1 and TRBJ2-5; 7 bases fit TRBD1. V gave up 9 bases and J gave up 3 bases; unmatched junction bases: 3. This CDR3 contains 12 residues. Germline V gene lookup returns CDR1 KGHDR and CDR2 SFDVKD. Here the CDR3 reads CATPGQEETQYF. In nucleotides, the CDR3 is TGTGCCACCCCCGGACAGGAAGAGACCCAGTACTTC.

This clonotype was seen at least ten times. This rearrangement joins TRBV12-3 or TRBV12-4 to TRBJ1-4; D not certain. The germline V and J ends were trimmed by 3 bases and 3 bases, with 5 bases remaining between them. The CDR3 sequence is 13 residues long. The DNA of the CDR3 is TGTGCCAGCAGTTTTCGCTCTAATGAAAAACTGTTTTTT. It translates to CASSFRSNEKLFF.

A few counts support this clonotype. This chain connects TRBV6-1 to TRBJ1-2; the D gene is possibly TRBD1 (5 bases). The germline gives CDR1 MNHNS, CDR2 SASEGT. The CDR3 is 16 amino acids. The germline V and J ends were trimmed by 0 bases and 5 bases, with 16 bases remaining between them. This CDR3 reads CASSEAGTKPLYGYTF. Here the CDR3 DNA reads TGTGCCAGCAGTGAAGCCGGGACGAAGCCCCTATATGGCTACACCTTC.

This clonotype was observed at least ten times. This chain uses TRBV12-3 or TRBV12-4 with TRBJ1-4; TRBD1 might be the D (5 bases). The length of the CDR3 is 13 residues. Between the trimmed V and J ends, which lost 3 bases and 8 bases, there was a span of 10 bases. The CDR3 coding sequence is TGTGCCAGCAGTTTGAGGGGAGGGGAAAAACTGTTTTTT. It is translated as CASSLRGGEKLFF.

The chain combines TRBV7-3 with TRBJ2-7, with 7 positions matching TRBD2. CDR1 is SGHTA and CDR2 is FQGTGA in the germline V gene. V gave up 4 bases and J gave up 0 bases; unmatched junction bases: 3. The length of the CDR3 is 14 residues. The CDR3 protein is CASSSSGGSYEQYF. CDR3 coding DNA: TGTGCCAGCAGCTCCTCGGGGGGCTCCTACGAGCAGTACTTC.

The rearrangement uses TRBV5-1 and TRBJ1-1; D is unclear. This CDR3 is 14 amino acids long. Per the germline V gene, CDR1 is SGHRS and CDR2 is YFSETQ. With 4 bases removed from V and 2 bases from J, the gap between germline ends came to 12 bases. CDR3 sequence (DNA): TGCGCCAGCAGCCCTCAGGCGGGTAACACTGAAGCTTTCTTT. Protein: CASSPQAGNTEAFF. The complete variable domain, with remaining parts taken from reference TRBV5-1 and TRBJ1-1, reads KAGVTQTPRYLIKTRGQQVTLSCSPISGHRSVSWYQQTPGQGLQFLFEYFSETQRNKGNFPGRFSGRQFSNSRSEMNVSTLELGDSALYLCASSPQAGNTEAFFGQGTRLTVV.

This clonotype was picked up a small number of times. The chain couples TRBV27 to TRBJ1-5; TRBD1 is a possible D gene (6 bases). The germline V gene encodes CDR1 MNHEY and CDR2 SMNVEV (reference sequence). Trimming took 1 base from V and 8 from J, leaving 12 bases between them. This CDR3 comprises 14 residues. The CDR3 sequence: CASSLLRGGKPQHF. DNA for the CDR3: TGTGCCAGCAGTTTATTGAGGGGGGGAAAGCCCCAGCATTTT.

The chain recombines TRBV10-2 with TRBJ2-5; D is perhaps TRBD1 or TRBD2 (5 bases each). The DNA end is a closer match to TRBJ2-1, so the J assignment may be wrong. The CDR3 is 15 amino acids. Looked up from germline, CDR1 is WSHSY and CDR2 is SAAADI. The CDR3 DNA reads TGCGCCAGCACCCTCCGGGACGGAGCCTACAATGAGCAGTTCTTC. Translated: CASTLRDGAYNEQFF.

This clonotype has only a few counts. This chain links TRBV11-2 with TRBJ2-2, with no clear D. The ends were cut back, 0 bases at V and 2 bases at J, with 16 bases in the middle. This CDR3 contains 18 residues. Germline lookup yields CDR1 SGHAT and CDR2 FQNNGV. The chain's CDR3 is CASSLEEGAFQNTGELFF. CDR3 nucleotide sequence: TGTGCCAGCAGCTTAGAGGAAGGAGCATTCCAAAACACCGGGGAGCTGTTTTTT.

This clonotype was seen only a few times. The J gene is TRBJ1-2, the V gene TRBV6-5; 12 bases match TRBD1. CDR3 size: 15 residues. CDR1 and CDR2 (germline): MNHEY, SVGAGI. Trimming took 4 bases from V and 5 from J; bases not matched to a gene: 5. The CDR3 protein is CASSSPGQGAYGYTF. DNA for the CDR3: TGTGCCAGCAGTTCACCGGGACAGGGGGCTTATGGCTACACCTTC.

Notes on this clonotype: Germline and junction disagree at one end, which may indicate a read error. V gene TRBV6-1 combines with J gene TRBJ2-4; D is tentatively TRBD1 or TRBD2 (7 bases each). The CDR3 runs 11 residues. Germline values: CDR1 MNHNS, CDR2 SASEGT. The CDR3 DNA reads as TGTGCCAGCAAGAGGGGAGGGACAGTGCACTTC. This codes for CASKRGGTVHF.

The chain is built from TRBV5-1 and TRBJ2-6, with TRBD2 matching 8 bases. Germline lookup yields CDR1 SGHRS and CDR2 YFSETQ. This CDR3 is built from 17 residues. The junction had 12 bases not matched to a gene; V was cut back by 6 bases and J by 4 bases. CDR3 sequence (DNA): TGCGCCAGCATTCCGGGGGGGTTATCTGGAGGGGCCAACGTCCTGACTTTC. This encodes CASIPGGLSGGANVLTF.

The chain is built from TRBV6-2 or TRBV6-3 and TRBJ2-7; D is undetermined. V was shortened by 6 bases and J by 7 bases, with 19 bases between the two germline ends. This CDR3 spans 14 amino acids. Germline CDR1 MNHEY, CDR2 SVGEGT. CDR3 nucleotide sequence: TGTGCCAGCAGAAGGTCGCCGCTGCTGGGTGAGCAGTACTTC. Translating gives CASRRSPLLGEQYF.

This clonotype was observed a handful of times. CDR3 nucleotides: TGTGCCAGCAGTTCCCACAGGGGGCGGCCCAGTGGCTACACCTTC. Translation gives CASSSHRGRPSGYTF. The chain joins TRBV27 to TRBJ1-2; TRBD1 matches 9 bases. J was trimmed by 7 bases and V by 4 bases; bases with no gene match: 10. CDR1 and CDR2 (germline): MNHEY, SMNVEV (reference sequence). The CDR3 totals 15 residues.

This chain joins TRBV29-1 and TRBJ2-5; the D gene is possibly TRBD1 (5 bases). Trimming removed 3 bases from V and 4 bases from J, with 12 bases in between. CDR1 SQVTM and CDR2 ANQGSEA come from the germline V gene. The CDR3 sequence is 13 residues long. The CDR3 sequence: CSVDHQGGETQYF. CDR3 DNA sequence: TGCAGCGTTGATCACCAGGGTGGAGAGACCCAGTACTTC.

This clonotype was detected only a few times. This chain links TRBV7-6 with TRBJ1-4; 7 bases line up with TRBD1. The CDR3 covers 15 residues. Germline CDR1 reads SGHVS; CDR2 reads FNYEAQ. Germline trimming cut 5 bases from V and 8 bases from J; bases unmatched to any gene: 11. As DNA, the CDR3 is TGTGCCAGCAGCATCCACGGGACAGACCTAGAAAAACTGTTTTTT. The encoded protein is CASSIHGTDLEKLFF.

The CDR3 reads CASSFTYRGDKNIQYF. CDR3 coding DNA: TGCGCCAGCAGCTTCACCTACAGGGGTGACAAAAACATTCAGTACTTC. The chain couples TRBV5-1 to TRBJ2-4, with TRBD1 identical over 7 bases. Per the germline V gene, CDR1 is SGHRS and CDR2 is YFSETQ. V shed 2 bases and J 3 bases; nucleotides not matched to a gene: 8. This CDR3 spans 16 amino acids.

The chain is built from TRBV5-1 and TRBJ2-5; 10 bases align to TRBD2. The V gene end was trimmed by 2 bases and the J gene end by 3 bases; junction bases not matched to a gene: 1. The length of the CDR3 is 14 residues. Looked up from germline, CDR1 is SGHRS and CDR2 is YFSETQ. CDR3 protein: CASSFGTSEETQYF. For the CDR3, the DNA is TGCGCCAGCAGCTTCGGGACTAGCGAAGAGACCCAGTACTTC.

V is TRBV5-1 and J is TRBJ2-5; weak D call: TRBD1 (6 bases). CDR1 is SGHRS, CDR2 YFSETQ, per germline. Trimming left V 0 bases short and J 5 bases short, with 14 bases between. This CDR3 comprises 15 residues. The CDR3 region is CASSLGLQGGETQYF. DNA for the CDR3: TGCGCCAGCAGCTTGGGCCTACAGGGTGGCGAGACCCAGTACTTC. Combining the CDR3 with reference TRBV5-1 and TRBJ2-5 gives the whole variable domain KAGVTQTPRYLIKTRGQQVTLSCSPISGHRSVSWYQQTPGQGLQFLFEYFSETQRNKGNFPGRFSGRQFSNSRSEMNVSTLELGDSALYLCASSLGLQGGETQYFGPGTRLLVL.

This chain uses TRBV6-5 with TRBJ1-2; no firm D call. The CDR3 extends over 14 amino acids. The V end lost 3 bases, the J end lost 0 bases, and 8 bases lay between the germline ends. Germline CDR1 and CDR2: MNHEY and SVGAGI. CDR3 amino acids: CASSYRETNYGYTF. The CDR3 nucleotides read TGTGCCAGCAGTTATCGGGAGACTAACTATGGCTACACCTTC.

The CDR3 sequence: CASSSRTHYGYTF. The CDR3 DNA reads as TGTGCCAGCAGTTCCCGGACTCACTATGGCTACACCTTC. This chain joins TRBV12-3 or TRBV12-4 and TRBJ1-2; D gene unclear. The CDR3 length is 13 residues. Trimming took 4 bases from V and 3 from J, leaving 9 bases between them.